Below are 24 T cell receptor beta chains sequenced from a single sample in a study of Ad26.COV2.S vaccination and SARS-CoV-2 variants (dated by TCRdb to the early 2020s). The protocol used for the library was the immunoSEQ multiplex PCR assay. TCRdb stores this immuneACCESS table with in-frame sequences only. Part of the clones is absent; in the studies checked, under half of the shortfall reflects unresolved V genes, and no reason is known for the rest. The sample table holds 100,000 or so clones, of which roughly 80% were seen once. The ten top clones hold around 15% of the sample. The meaning of the sample's time point label: individuals recovered from natural SARS-CoV-2 infection. The specimen was peripheral blood, collected after recovery from COVID-19. The origin of the receptors is a human donor who had recovered from COVID-19.

The chain joins TRBV28 to TRBJ1-6, with D perhaps matching TRBD1 (6 bases). The CDR3 totals 15 residues. Germline loops: CDR1 MDHEN, CDR2 SYDVKM. V was clipped by 4 bases and J by 7 bases, with 14 bases between them. For the CDR3, the DNA is TGTGCCAGCAGTTCTCCACAGGGATCGAATTCACCCCTCCACTTT. It yields the protein CASSSPQGSNSPLHF.

A few counts support this clone. The chain has TRBV7-9 and TRBJ1-4, with TRBD1 identical over 9 bases. There are 15 residues in the CDR3. Germline loops: CDR1 SEHNR, CDR2 FQNEAQ (reference sequence). The ends lost 4 bases at V and 5 bases at J; junction bases unmatched: 5. DNA of the CDR3: TGTGCCAGCAGCTCGACGGGACAGGGCAATGAAAAACTGTTTTTT. Protein sequence: CASSSTGQGNEKLFF. Full variable domain (missing parts from reference TRBV7-9 and TRBJ1-4): DTGVSQNPRHKITKRGQNVTFRCDPISEHNRLYWYRQTLGQGPEFLTYFQNEAQLEKSRLLSDRFSAERPKGSFSTLEIQRTEQGDSAMYLCASSSTGQGNEKLFFGSGTQLSVL.

V gene TRBV9 combines with J gene TRBJ1-4; TRBD1 is a possible D gene (5 bases). The CDR3 has 14 amino acids. The germline V gene encodes CDR1 SGDLS and CDR2 YYNGEE. V was shortened by 6 bases and J by 3 bases, with 12 bases between the two germline ends. In nucleotides, the CDR3 is TGTGCCAGCACCCCAGGGCTTGCTAATGAAAAACTGTTTTTT. Its translation: CASTPGLANEKLFF. Supplemented by reference TRBV9 and TRBJ1-4, the full variable domain reads DSGVTQTPKHLITATGQRVTLRCSPRSGDLSVYWYQQSLDQGLQFLIQYYNGEERAKGNILERFSAQQFPDLHSELNLSSLELGDSALYFCASTPGLANEKLFFGSGTQLSVL.

A word on this clone: Additional DNA sequences in this sample encode the identical CDR3. The chain links TRBV5-1 to TRBJ2-7; TRBD1 aligns across 7 bases. The CDR3 has 14 amino acids. V shed 0 bases and J 2 bases; nucleotides not matched to a gene: 2. The germline CDR1 and CDR2 sequences are SGHRS and YFSETQ. The CDR3 nucleotides read TGCGCCAGCAGCTTGGGACAGGGCCCCTACGAGCAGTACTTC. It codes for CASSLGQGPYEQYF.

The CDR3 DNA reads as TGTGCCAGCAGCTTAGATAAATCTGGGACTAACTATGGCTACACCTTC. Its protein product is CASSLDKSGTNYGYTF. The chain recombines TRBV7-2 with TRBJ1-2; no clear D gene. Per germline, CDR1 SGHTA and CDR2 FQGNSA. The CDR3 sequence is 16 residues long. Trimming pared 1 base from V and 0 bases from J, leaving 12 bases between.

The rearrangement uses TRBV7-9 and TRBJ1-2; no clear D gene. The CDR3 consists of 13 residues. CDR1 and CDR2 from the germline V gene are SEHNR and FQNEAQ (reference sequence). Trimming left V 3 bases short and J 5 bases short, with 10 bases between. The CDR3 nucleotides read TGTGCCAGCAGCTTCCCTCCTTTATATGGCTACACCTTC. Translated, it gives CASSFPPLYGYTF.

The chain carries TRBV28 and TRBJ2-5, with D possibly matching TRBD1 (5 bases). Trimming stripped 2 bases from V and 5 bases from J, with 6 bases between. This CDR3 spans 12 amino acids. Germline V lookup: CDR1 MDHEN, CDR2 SYDVKM. The CDR3 nucleotides read TGTGCCAGCAGTTTACAGGGTGAGACCCAGTACTTC. This gives the protein CASSLQGETQYF.

This chain links TRBV5-1 with TRBJ2-1; no clear D gene. The germline CDR1 and CDR2 sequences are SGHRS and YFSETQ. V was cut by 0 bases and J by 4 bases, with 11 bases left in between. This CDR3 spans 15 amino acids. CDR3 in DNA: TGCGCCAGCAGCTTGGCTGGTGATAATTACAATGAGCAGTTCTTC. Translating gives CASSLAGDNYNEQFF.

The CDR3 DNA follows: TGTGCCAGTAGTCATCAGGGGGCCTTGGAATACAATGAGCAGTTCTTC. This translates into CASSHQGALEYNEQFF. J is TRBJ2-1 and V is TRBV19, with TRBD1 matching 8 bases. Per the germline V gene, CDR1 is LNHDA and CDR2 is SQIVND (reference sequence). The V and J ends lost 5 bases and 4 bases, in that order; junction bases with no gene match: 10. The CDR3 has 16 residues.

J is TRBJ1-1 and V is TRBV5-1; a weak D match, TRBD1 (6 bases). CDR1 and CDR2 (germline): SGHRS, YFSETQ. The V end lost 7 bases, the J end lost 4 bases, and 17 bases lay between the germline ends. The CDR3 totals 14 residues. The CDR3 DNA sequence: TGCGCCAGCCGCCGAGAGGACAGTCGCACTGAAGCTTTCTTT. This gives the protein CASRREDSRTEAFF.

The V gene is TRBV4-1, the J gene TRBJ2-2, with 9 nucleotides matching TRBD2. Germline trimming cut 6 bases from V and 4 bases from J; bases unmatched to any gene: 12. Germline CDR1 reads MGHRA; CDR2 reads YSYEKL. The CDR3 has 17 amino acids. The CDR3, as DNA: TGCGCCAGCAGTACCTCCCGTAGCGGGGGCGTCACCGGGGAGCTGTTTTTT. Encoded protein: CASSTSRSGGVTGELFF.

The chain carries TRBV19 and TRBJ2-3, with D perhaps matching TRBD2 (7 bases). Germline V CDR1 and CDR2: LNHDA, SQIVND (reference sequence). This CDR3 comprises 14 residues. The V and J ends lost 1 base and 4 bases respectively, with 9 bases between them. The CDR3 loop reads CASSIGGGADTQYF. DNA of the CDR3: TGTGCCAGTAGTATAGGCGGGGGCGCAGATACGCAGTATTTT.

Here the CDR3 DNA reads TGCGCCAGCAGCCCTGGACAGGGGGATTACAATGAGCAGTTCTTC. It translates to CASSPGQGDYNEQFF. The chain is built from TRBV5-1 and TRBJ2-1, with 10 bases fitting TRBD1. The CDR3 has 15 residues. With V trimmed by 4 bases and J by 4 bases, 5 bases remained unmatched. Germline lookup yields CDR1 SGHRS and CDR2 YFSETQ.

V usage is TRBV6-5 and J usage is TRBJ1-1, with TRBD1 as a possible D gene (5 bases). Germline CDR1 reads MNHEY; CDR2 reads SVGAGI. CDR3 length: 15 amino acids. Deletions cut 5 bases from V and 2 bases from J, with 15 bases between. The DNA for the CDR3 is TGTGCCAGCAGTCCAACGACAGTTAAAAACACTGAAGCTTTCTTT. Its protein is CASSPTTVKNTEAFF.

The V and J genes are TRBV10-3 and TRBJ1-4, with TRBD1 identical over 10 bases. The CDR3 length is 14 residues. The ends lost 11 bases at V and 5 bases at J; junction bases unmatched: 8. Germline V CDR1 and CDR2: ENHRY, SYGVKD. The CDR3 is CASRQGAGNEKLFF. CDR3 DNA: TGTGCCTCCAGACAGGGGGCCGGAAATGAAAAACTGTTTTTT.

This clone was detected ten times or more. V gene TRBV5-1 combines with J gene TRBJ2-2; no reliable D call. The germline V and J ends were trimmed by 6 bases and 0 bases, with 12 bases remaining between them. Germline CDR1 is SGHRS and CDR2 is YFSETQ. The CDR3 length is 15 residues. CDR3 residues: CASTFDGPNTGELFF. CDR3 nucleotides: TGCGCCAGCACCTTCGACGGCCCGAACACCGGGGAGCTGTTTTTT. Full variable domain (outside the CDR3, taken from reference TRBV5-1 and TRBJ2-2): KAGVTQTPRYLIKTRGQQVTLSCSPISGHRSVSWYQQTPGQGLQFLFEYFSETQRNKGNFPGRFSGRQFSNSRSEMNVSTLELGDSALYLCASTFDGPNTGELFFGEGSRLTVL.

This chain links TRBV19 with TRBJ2-1, with 12 bases fitting TRBD2. This CDR3 is built from 16 residues. Germline CDR1 is LNHDA and CDR2 is SQIVND (reference sequence). Trimming took 5 bases from V and 5 from J; bases not matched to a gene: 7. The CDR3 DNA is TGTGCCAGTAGTTCTCTAACTAGCGGGGGGAACAATGAGCAGTTCTTC. This sequence encodes CASSSLTSGGNNEQFF.

This rearrangement joins TRBV2 to TRBJ2-7, with D maybe TRBD2 (6 bases). Germline assignment: CDR1 SNHLY and CDR2 FYNNEI. The CDR3 length is 14 residues. V shed 6 bases and J shed 4 bases, with 16 bases lying between them. CDR3 sequence: CASSDGLQSYEQYF. The DNA of the CDR3 is TGTGCCAGCAGCGACGGACTACAGTCTTACGAGCAGTACTTC.

CDR3 in amino acids: CASSAGTVAYEQYF. The DNA for the CDR3 is TGTGCCAGTAGTGCCGGGACGGTTGCCTACGAGCAGTACTTC. V gene TRBV19 combines with J gene TRBJ2-7, with D perhaps given as TRBD1 or TRBD2 (5 bases each). The CDR3 loop spans 14 amino acids. V lost 5 bases to trimming and J lost 2 bases, with 13 bases between them. Germline-derived CDR1 and CDR2 are LNHDA and SQIVND (reference sequence).

This clone was seen more than once but under ten times. The rearrangement links TRBV7-9 to TRBJ1-2, with a weak D call TRBD1 (6 bases). The CDR3 consists of 14 residues. V lost 4 bases and J 7 bases, leaving 16 bases between the germline ends. CDR1 and CDR2 from the germline V gene are SEHNR and FQNEAQ (reference sequence). Here the CDR3 DNA reads TGTGCCAGCAGCTCAACAGGGACCCAATCTGGCTACACCTTC. Translated, it gives CASSSTGTQSGYTF.

The V call is TRBV5-5, the J call TRBJ1-2, with 7 bases aligning to TRBD1. With 0 bases clipped from V and 6 bases from J, the junction kept 11 bases outside the gene matches. This CDR3 contains 16 residues. Germline V gene data show CDR1 as SGHKS and CDR2 as YYEKEE (reference sequence). CDR3 amino acids: CASSLVGDSQIDGYTF. The CDR3 DNA sequence: TGTGCCAGCAGCTTGGTAGGGGACAGCCAAATCGATGGCTACACCTTC.

The rearrangement links TRBV10-3 to TRBJ1-3, with D perhaps matching TRBD1 (6 bases). Deletions cut 10 bases from V and 2 bases from J, with 12 bases between. Germline V lookup: CDR1 ENHRY, CDR2 SYGVKD. This CDR3 contains 13 residues. Here the CDR3 reads CATTGYPGNTIYF. DNA for the CDR3: TGTGCCACAACAGGGTATCCTGGAAACACCATATATTTT.

The CDR3, as DNA: TGCGCCAGCAGCCTCTGGGGACCGAACACTGAAGCTTTCTTT. Translated, it gives CASSLWGPNTEAFF. The genes are TRBV4-3 and TRBJ1-1; perhaps TRBD1 as D (5 bases). V was cut by 4 bases and J by 1 base, with 10 bases left in between. Looked up from germline, CDR1 is LGHNA and CDR2 is YSLEER. CDR3 length: 14 residues.

This chain uses TRBV5-4 with TRBJ1-1; TRBD1 might be the D (5 bases). Germline assignment: CDR1 SGHNT and CDR2 YYREEE (reference sequence). The CDR3 totals 15 residues. Trimming cost V 4 bases and J 0 bases, with 13 bases left between them. The CDR3 nucleotides are TGTGCCAGCAGCCATGGGGGATTAATGAACACTGAAGCTTTCTTT. This encodes CASSHGGLMNTEAFF.